The text below deals with one T cell receptor (beta chain). The antigen is not known. TCR beta CDR3 regions were amplified from RNA transcripts. TCR CDR3 underwent first-round RT-PCR with the HTBI primer set. TCRdb recomputed calls from the multiplex PCR reads with MiXCR, one row per CDR3 protein. The table lists about 92,000 distinct CDR3 sequences, roughly half of them singletons. The data derive from a study of T cells in Graves' hyperthyroidism and ophthalmopathy. Study-wide results and caveats: Ophthalmopathy stood apart from stable hyperthyroidism in a 13 V-J model. Most expanded thyroid clonotypes above 0.001 recurred in blood.

Participants, patients aged 18 to 65, had newly diagnosed hyperthyroidism with a duration under 2 months. The PBMCs had their origin in about 9.7 ml of fresh peripheral blood. The CDR3 covers 16 residues. Germline V gene data show CDR1 as SGHTA and CDR2 as FQGNSA. Between the trimmed V and J ends, which lost 2 bases and 7 bases, there was a span of 19 bases. This TCR came from a middle-aged woman with Graves' hyperthyroidism. The chain recombines TRBV7-2 with TRBJ2-3; D assignment may be TRBD1 or TRBD2 (5 bases each). The sample consisted of blood. In DNA, the CDR3 is TGTGCCAGCAGCTTACAACGGGGACGGATATTTCATACGCAGTATTTT. It specifies CASSLQRGRIFHTQYF.